The 2 T cell receptor beta chains below were found in one sample sequenced in a study of glioma-infiltrating T cells after dendritic cell vaccination. The time point is: after dendritic cell vaccination, including at tumor progression/relapse. Assay: immunoSEQ multiplex PCR; the TCRdb copy retains only in-frame clones and omits some. In the table there are about 90,000 clones, 83% of which are singletons. The sequencing used blood, collected after dendritic cell vaccination. These receptors came from a human donor with glioblastoma.

This clone was seen more than once but under ten times. The J gene is TRBJ2-7, the V gene TRBV10-3; 12 bases are a match to TRBD2. The CDR3 covers 14 residues. V gave up 7 bases and J gave up 1 base; unmatched junction bases: 2. CDR1 is ENHRY and CDR2 is SYGVKD in the germline V gene. CDR3 nucleotides: TGTGCCATCAAAACTAGCGGGGGGTCCTACGAGCAGTACTTC. It encodes CAIKTSGGSYEQYF.

This clone was seen more than once but under ten times. The chain couples TRBV19 to TRBJ1-2; 10 nucleotides agree with TRBD1. After removal of 5 bases from V and 7 bases from J, the junction contained 7 bases not matched to a gene. Germline-derived CDR1 and CDR2 are LNHDA and SQIVND (reference sequence). CDR3 size: 14 residues. The CDR3 sequence is CASSRQGAFSGYTF. The CDR3 bases are TGTGCCAGTAGTCGACAGGGGGCTTTTTCTGGCTACACCTTC.